A selection of T cell receptor beta chains follows, all from one sample in a study of graft-versus-host responses after intestinal transplantation. Clones were sequenced by immunoSEQ multiplex PCR, and TCRdb holds only the in-frame ones, with some missing. The table records around 110,000 clones, roughly nine tenths of them present only once. These TCRs' antigens remain unknown. Source: unstimulated CD4+ T cells sorted from spleen or lymph node cells, taken before intestinal transplant. The receptors originated from a human donor who received an intestinal transplant. Each CDR3 is given with its conserved first and last residue. D genes are given only for firm matches.

d_call: .; v_call: TRBV5-1; j_call: TRBJ2-6; cdr3_aa: CASSQGAAYSGANVLTF; cdr3_nt: TGCGCCAGCAGTCAAGGGGCCGCCTACTCTGGGGCCAACGTCCTGACTTTC
d_call: TRBD2; v_call: TRBV30; j_call: TRBJ2-3; cdr3_aa: CALRTSGRGTDTQYF; cdr3_nt: TGTGCCTTACGGACTAGCGGGAGGGGCACAGATACGCAGTATTTT
d_call: TRBD1; v_call: TRBV2; j_call: TRBJ1-3; cdr3_aa: CASSFFDRAAGNTIYF; cdr3_nt: TGTGCCAGCAGTTTCTTCGACAGGGCGGCTGGAAACACCATATATTTT
d_call: .; v_call: TRBV10-2; j_call: TRBJ2-3; cdr3_aa: CASRQFLDTQYF; cdr3_nt: TGCGCCAGCAGACAGTTTCTAGATACGCAGTATTTT
d_call: .; v_call: TRBV2; j_call: TRBJ2-3; cdr3_aa: CASKRTTDTQYF; cdr3_nt: TGTGCCAGCAAGCGAACCACAGATACGCAGTATTTT
d_call: .; v_call: TRBV14; j_call: TRBJ1-1; cdr3_aa: CASSPGQMNTEAFF; cdr3_nt: TGTGCCAGCAGCCCAGGACAGATGAACACTGAAGCTTTCTTT
d_call: .; v_call: TRBV6-5; j_call: TRBJ1-1; cdr3_aa: CASSYYSGTEAFF; cdr3_nt: TGTGCCAGCAGTTATTACTCGGGAACTGAAGCTTTCTTT
d_call: TRBD1; v_call: TRBV2; j_call: TRBJ2-2; cdr3_aa: CASSGGQGAHTGELFF; cdr3_nt: TGTGCCAGCAGTGGGGGGCAGGGGGCGCACACCGGGGAGCTGTTTTTT
d_call: TRBD1; v_call: TRBV14; j_call: TRBJ1-2; cdr3_aa: CASSRKTTGGTLYGYTF; cdr3_nt: TGTGCCAGCAGCCGAAAGACGACAGGGGGCACCCTCTATGGCTACACCTTC
d_call: .; v_call: TRBV28; j_call: TRBJ1-1; cdr3_aa: CAGIGQRNTEAFF; cdr3_nt: TGTGCCGGTATCGGACAGAGGAACACTGAAGCTTTCTTT
d_call: .; v_call: TRBV19; j_call: TRBJ2-1; cdr3_aa: CASSILGVGQMGRQFF; cdr3_nt: TGTGCCAGTAGTATTTTAGGCGTCGGACAGATGGGGCGTCAGTTCTTC
d_call: .; v_call: TRBV10-3; j_call: TRBJ1-5; cdr3_aa: CATTPADNQPQHF; cdr3_nt: TGTGCCACCACACCCGCGGACAATCAGCCCCAGCATTTT
d_call: .; v_call: TRBV18; j_call: TRBJ1-1; cdr3_aa: CASSRNSMNTEAFF; cdr3_nt: TGTGCCAGCTCACGAAACAGCATGAACACTGAAGCTTTCTTT